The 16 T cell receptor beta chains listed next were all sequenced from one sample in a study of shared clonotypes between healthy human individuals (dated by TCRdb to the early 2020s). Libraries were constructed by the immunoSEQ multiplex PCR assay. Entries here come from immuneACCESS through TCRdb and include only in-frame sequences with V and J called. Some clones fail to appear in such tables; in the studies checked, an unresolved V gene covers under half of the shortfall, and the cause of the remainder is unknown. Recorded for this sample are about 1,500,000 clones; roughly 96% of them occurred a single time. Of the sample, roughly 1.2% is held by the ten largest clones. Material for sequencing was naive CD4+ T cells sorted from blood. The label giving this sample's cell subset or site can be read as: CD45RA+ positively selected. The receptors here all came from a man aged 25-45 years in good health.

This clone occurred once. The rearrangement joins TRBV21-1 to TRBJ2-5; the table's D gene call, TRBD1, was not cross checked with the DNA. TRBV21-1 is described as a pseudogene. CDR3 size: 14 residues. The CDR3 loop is CASSKRDRGVTQYF. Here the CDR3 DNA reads TGTGCCAGCAGCAAACGGGACAGGGGAGTGACCCAGTACTTC.

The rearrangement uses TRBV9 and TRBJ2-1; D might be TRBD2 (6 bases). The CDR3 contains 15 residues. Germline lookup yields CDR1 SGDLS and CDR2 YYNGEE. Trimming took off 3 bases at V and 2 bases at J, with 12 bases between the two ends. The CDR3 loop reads CASSDGTAAYNEQFF. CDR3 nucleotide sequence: TGTGCCAGCAGCGATGGGACTGCGGCCTACAATGAGCAGTTCTTC.

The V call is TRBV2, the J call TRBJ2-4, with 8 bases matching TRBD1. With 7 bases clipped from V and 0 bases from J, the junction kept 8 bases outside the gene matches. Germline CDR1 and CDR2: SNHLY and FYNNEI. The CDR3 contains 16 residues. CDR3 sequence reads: CASMRRQGSAKNIQYF. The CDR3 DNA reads TGTGCCAGCATGCGACGACAGGGGTCAGCCAAAAACATTCAGTACTTC. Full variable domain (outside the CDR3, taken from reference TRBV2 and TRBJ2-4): EPEVTQTPSHQVTQMGQEVILRCVPISNHLYFYWYRQILGQKVEFLVSFYNNEISEKSEIFDDQFSVERPDGSNFTLKIRSTKLEDSAMYFCASMRRQGSAKNIQYFGAGTRLSVL.

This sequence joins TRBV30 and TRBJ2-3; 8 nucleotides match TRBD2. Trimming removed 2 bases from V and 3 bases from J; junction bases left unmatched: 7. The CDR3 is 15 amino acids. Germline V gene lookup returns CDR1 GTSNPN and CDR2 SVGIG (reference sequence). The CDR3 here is CAWSRTSRGTDTQYF. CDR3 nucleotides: TGTGCCTGGAGTCGGACTAGCCGGGGAACAGATACGCAGTATTTT.

CDR3 residues: CASSEGGFFTDTQYF. CDR3 nucleotide sequence: TGTGCCAGCAGTGAGGGGGGGTTTTTCACAGATACGCAGTATTTT. The V gene is TRBV25-1, the J gene TRBJ2-3; 7 bases match TRBD2. Germline trimming cut 3 bases from V and 2 bases from J; bases unmatched to any gene: 5. The CDR3 contains 15 residues. CDR1 MGHDK and CDR2 SYGVNS come from the germline V gene.

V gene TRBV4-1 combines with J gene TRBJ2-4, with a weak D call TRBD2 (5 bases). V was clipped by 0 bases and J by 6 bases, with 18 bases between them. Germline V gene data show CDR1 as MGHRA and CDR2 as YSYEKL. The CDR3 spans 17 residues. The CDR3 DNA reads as TGCGCCAGCAGCCAAGATGGAGAGGGCCATTGGGGAAACATTCAGTACTTC. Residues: CASSQDGEGHWGNIQYF.

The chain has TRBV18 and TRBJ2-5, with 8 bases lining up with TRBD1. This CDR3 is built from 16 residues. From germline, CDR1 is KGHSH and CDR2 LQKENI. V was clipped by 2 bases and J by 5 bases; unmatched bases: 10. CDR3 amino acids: CASSPESSGGTETQYF. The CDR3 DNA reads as TGTGCCAGCTCACCAGAGTCGTCAGGGGGCACGGAGACCCAGTACTTC.

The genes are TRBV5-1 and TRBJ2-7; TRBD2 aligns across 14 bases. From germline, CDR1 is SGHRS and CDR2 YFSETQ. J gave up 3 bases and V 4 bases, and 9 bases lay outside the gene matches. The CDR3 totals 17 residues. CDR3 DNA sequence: TGCGCCAGCAGCCGGGGGACTAGCGGGAGATGGGGCTACGAGCAGTACTTC. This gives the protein CASSRGTSGRWGYEQYF.

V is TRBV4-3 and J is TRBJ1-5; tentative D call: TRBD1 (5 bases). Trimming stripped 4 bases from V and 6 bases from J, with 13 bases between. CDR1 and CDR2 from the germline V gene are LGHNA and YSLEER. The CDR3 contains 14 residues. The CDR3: CASSRGREGQPQHF. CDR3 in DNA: TGCGCCAGCAGCCGGGGCAGGGAGGGTCAGCCCCAGCATTTT.

The CDR3: CASSERYRPDNYGYTF. CDR3 bases: TGTGCCAGCAGTGAACGTTACCGCCCTGATAACTATGGCTACACCTTC. The chain combines TRBV6-1 with TRBJ1-2, with D hard to call. Trimming removed 2 bases from V and 1 base from J, with 14 bases in between. The CDR3 consists of 16 residues. CDR1 MNHNS and CDR2 SASEGT come from the germline V gene.

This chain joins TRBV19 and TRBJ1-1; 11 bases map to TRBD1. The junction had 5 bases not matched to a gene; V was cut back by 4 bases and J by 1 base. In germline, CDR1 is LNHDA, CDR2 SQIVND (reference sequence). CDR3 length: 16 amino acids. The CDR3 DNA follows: TGTGCCAGTAGTAACCGGGACAGGGGGAGGAACACTGAAGCTTTCTTT. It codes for CASSNRDRGRNTEAFF.

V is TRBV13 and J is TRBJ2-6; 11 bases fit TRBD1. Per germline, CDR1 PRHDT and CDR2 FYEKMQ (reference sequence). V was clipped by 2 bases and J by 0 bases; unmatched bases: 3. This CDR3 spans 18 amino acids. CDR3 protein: CASSLWGQGGSGANVLTF. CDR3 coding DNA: TGTGCCAGCAGCTTATGGGGACAGGGGGGCTCTGGGGCCAACGTCCTGACTTTC.

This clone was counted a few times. This chain's CDR3 is CASSSNTDTQYF. The DNA for the CDR3 is TGTGCCAGCAGCTCAAACACAGATACGCAGTATTTT. The chain joins TRBV5-4 to TRBJ2-3; D gene unclear. This CDR3 is 12 amino acids long. V was pared by 3 bases and J by 2 bases, with 4 bases between. Germline CDR1 is SGHNT and CDR2 is YYREEE (reference sequence).

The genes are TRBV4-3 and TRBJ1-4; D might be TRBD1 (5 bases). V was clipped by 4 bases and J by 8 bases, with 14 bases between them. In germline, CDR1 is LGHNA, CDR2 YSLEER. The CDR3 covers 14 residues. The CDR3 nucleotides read TGCGCCAGCAGCCCCAGGGTTTTTGGAGAAAAACTGTTTTTT. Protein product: CASSPRVFGEKLFF.

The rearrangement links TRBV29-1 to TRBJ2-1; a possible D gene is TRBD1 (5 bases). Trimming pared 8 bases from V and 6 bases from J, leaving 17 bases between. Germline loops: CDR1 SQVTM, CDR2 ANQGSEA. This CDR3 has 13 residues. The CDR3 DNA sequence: TGCAGCCAACAGGTCAGGAGATCCAATGAGCAGTTCTTC. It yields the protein CSQQVRRSNEQFF.

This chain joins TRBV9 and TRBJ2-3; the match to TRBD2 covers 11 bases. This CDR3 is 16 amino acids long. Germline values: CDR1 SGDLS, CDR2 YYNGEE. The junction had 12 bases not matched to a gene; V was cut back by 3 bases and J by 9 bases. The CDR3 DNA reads TGTGCCAGCAGCGCCCTAGCGGGGGGTTCCATTCCGACGCAGTATTTT. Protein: CASSALAGGSIPTQYF. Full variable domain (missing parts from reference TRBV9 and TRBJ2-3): DSGVTQTPKHLITATGQRVTLRCSPRSGDLSVYWYQQSLDQGLQFLIQYYNGEERAKGNILERFSAQQFPDLHSELNLSSLELGDSALYFCASSALAGGSIPTQYFGPGTRLTVL.